These 12 T cell receptor beta chains were all obtained from the same sample, sequenced in a study of spatial heterogeneity in lung cancer (dated by TCRdb to between 2017 and 2020). The library was obtained by 5' RACE. The reads were generated on a NextSeq 500. The public reads were reprocessed in TCRdb via fastp at Q25 and MiXCR, keeping in-frame beta chains. Under each unique CDR3 protein, matching rows form one entry showing the most common genes and DNA. This sample has about 23,000 distinct CDR3 sequences in its table, and approximately 3.3% of those were observed once. The ten biggest clones cover more than 25% of the sample. Interpreted using the paper, the time point label stands for: sample taken at primary tumor resection. Whole RNA extracted from tumor and nontumor lung tissue, or from cryopreserved PBMC samples, was used for TCR sequencing without cell sorting. This sample comprised PBMCs, obtained at surgery. The receptors shown here come from a female donor with early-stage non-small cell lung cancer.

The chain joins TRBV7-8 to TRBJ2-7; D might be TRBD1 or TRBD2, each matching 5 bases. The CDR3 covers 16 residues. CDR1 and CDR2 (germline): SGHVS, FQNEAQ. V was shortened by 4 bases and J by 0 bases, with 16 bases between the two germline ends. Here the CDR3 DNA reads TGTGCCAGCAGCTCCCCCCGGGACCGGAACTCCTACGAGCAGTACTTC. This codes for CASSSPRDRNSYEQYF.

This clonotype was seen ten or more times. Germline and junction disagree at one end, which may indicate a read error. The rearrangement links TRBV6-4 to TRBJ1-6; no clear D. Germline V gives CDR1 MRHNA, CDR2 SNTAGT. CDR3 length equals 14 residues. The DNA of the CDR3 is TGTGCCAGCAGTGACTTGGGGATTAATTCGCCCCTCCACTTT. Protein product: CASSDLGINSPLHF.

There are many counts of this clonotype. The chain recombines TRBV7-2 with TRBJ2-7; D assignment may be TRBD1 or TRBD2 (5 bases each). Trimming left V 5 bases short and J 4 bases short, with 15 bases between. The CDR3 runs 14 residues. CDR1 and CDR2 from the germline V gene are SGHTA and FQGNSA. Here the CDR3 DNA reads TGTGCCAGCAGCGCAGGGACGGGACGATACGAGCAGTACTTC. Its translation is CASSAGTGRYEQYF. Based on the CDR3 plus reference TRBV7-2 and TRBJ2-7, the full variable domain is GAGVSQSPSNKVTEKGKDVELRCDPISGHTALYWYRQSLGQGLEFLIYFQGNSAPDKSGLPSDRFSAERTGGSVSTLTIQRTQQEDSAVYLCASSAGTGRYEQYFGPGTRLTVT.

This clonotype came up many times. The chain joins TRBV10-3 to TRBJ1-1; 8 bases line up with TRBD1. CDR1 ENHRY and CDR2 SYGVKD come from the germline V gene. CDR3 length equals 19 residues. Trimming took 4 bases from V and 0 from J; bases not matched to a gene: 16. The CDR3 loop is CAISGYHQGAGIMNTEAFF. CDR3 DNA: TGTGCCATCAGTGGGTATCACCAGGGGGCAGGGATCATGAACACTGAAGCTTTCTTT.

This clonotype has more than one count but fewer than ten. The V call is TRBV9, the J call TRBJ2-1; 15 bases line up with TRBD2. With 3 bases clipped from V and 9 bases from J, the junction kept 7 bases outside the gene matches. CDR3 length: 16 residues. CDR1 SGDLS and CDR2 YYNGEE come from the germline V gene. CDR3 in DNA: TGTGCCAGCAGCGGGGGACTAGCGGGAGGACGGGCTGAGCAGTTCTTC. Translating gives CASSGGLAGGRAEQFF.

This clonotype showed up many times. The chain recombines TRBV7-6 with TRBJ2-5; TRBD2 agrees at 10 bases. The CDR3 sequence is 15 residues long. V dropped 1 base and J dropped 5; count of bases not matched to a gene: 4. From germline, CDR1 is SGHVS and CDR2 FNYEAQ. This CDR3 reads CASSLDPSGSETQYF. The DNA of the CDR3 is TGTGCCAGCAGCTTAGATCCTAGCGGGAGTGAGACCCAGTACTTC.

In this sample, this clonotype is medium-sized. The V and J genes are TRBV10-3 and TRBJ2-1; D tentatively reads TRBD1 or TRBD2 (5 bases each). The CDR3 is made up of 13 amino acids. Trimming pared 0 bases from V and 7 bases from J, leaving 7 bases between. Germline V gene data show CDR1 as ENHRY and CDR2 as SYGVKD. CDR3 in DNA: TGTGCCATCAGTGAGTCGAGGGGAAATGAGCAGTTCTTC. This sequence encodes CAISESRGNEQFF.

This clonotype qualifies as medium-sized. The genes are TRBV7-2 and TRBJ1-2, with TRBD1 matching over 8 bases. The J segment lost 6 bases and the V segment lost 1 base, leaving 7 bases of the junction unmatched. Looked up from germline, CDR1 is SGHTA and CDR2 is FQGNSA. The CDR3 spans 15 residues. The DNA for the CDR3 is TGTGCCAGCAGCTTAGTGGCAGGGGGCGGCGATGGCTACACCTTC. Translation gives CASSLVAGGGDGYTF.

This clonotype was observed many times. The chain joins TRBV6-5 to TRBJ1-1; 8 bases align to TRBD1. V lost 2 bases and J lost 8; bases outside the gene matches: 7. The CDR3 runs 14 residues. Per germline, CDR1 MNHEY and CDR2 SVGAGI. CDR3 sequence reads: CASSYLRGRGEAFF. The CDR3 region has the DNA TGTGCCAGCAGTTACCTCAGGGGGCGCGGGGAAGCTTTCTTT.

This clonotype was seen more than once but under ten times. A clone one base away is much larger, so this may be a read error. The chain recombines TRBV5-6 with TRBJ1-4; D ambiguous. Germline CDR1 and CDR2: SGHDT and YYEEEE. CDR3 size: 15 residues. The CDR3 coding sequence is TGTGCCGGCAGCTTAACCTACGGACCTAATGAAAAACTGTTTTTT. Translated: CAGSLTYGPNEKLFF.

This clonotype was detected ten times or more. This sequence joins TRBV7-8 and TRBJ2-3; 9 positions match TRBD2. The junction had 17 bases not matched to a gene; V was cut back by 10 bases and J by 6 bases. This CDR3 comprises 16 residues. CDR1 and CDR2 from the germline V gene are SGHVS and FQNEAQ. The CDR3 region is CAILKGISGSDDTQYF. The CDR3 DNA is TGTGCCATCCTAAAGGGAATTAGCGGGAGTGACGATACGCAGTATTTT.

This clonotype occurred many times. The chain uses TRBV18 and TRBJ2-1; D possibly uses TRBD1 or TRBD2 (6 bases each). Germline CDR1 reads KGHSH; CDR2 reads LQKENI. Trimming removed 5 bases from V and 9 bases from J, with 20 bases in between. The CDR3 length is 15 residues. The CDR3 DNA reads TGTGCCAGCTCAGGAGGCCGGGGGCCCCTGGTTGAGCAGTTCTTC. Translated: CASSGGRGPLVEQFF.